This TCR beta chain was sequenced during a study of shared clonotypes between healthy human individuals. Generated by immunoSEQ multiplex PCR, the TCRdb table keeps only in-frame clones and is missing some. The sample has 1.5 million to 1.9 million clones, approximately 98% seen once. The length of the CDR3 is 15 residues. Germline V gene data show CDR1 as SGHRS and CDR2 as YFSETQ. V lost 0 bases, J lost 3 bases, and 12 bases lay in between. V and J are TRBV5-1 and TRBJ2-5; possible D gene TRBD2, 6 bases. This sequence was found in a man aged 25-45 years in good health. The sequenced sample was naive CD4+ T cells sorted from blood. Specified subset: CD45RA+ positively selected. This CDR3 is CASSLAGIAEETQYF. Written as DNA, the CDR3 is TGCGCCAGCAGCTTGGCCGGAATAGCGGAAGAGACCCAGTACTTC.